This TCR beta chain was sequenced during a study of blood T cell repertoires in COVID-19. TCRdb's table, derived via immunoSEQ multiplex PCR, lists solely in-frame clones and lacks some. The data contain 200,000 to 300,000 clones, 85% to 90% of them singletons. CDR3 size: 16 residues. Trimming removed 4 bases from V and 4 bases from J, with 19 bases in between. CDR1 is SGDLS and CDR2 is YYNGEE in the germline V gene. The chain combines TRBV9 with TRBJ2-3; TRBD2 might be the D (6 bases). This clonotype originated in a woman aged 40 to 50 with acute or convalescent COVID-19. Sequencing used peripheral blood. This CDR3 reads CASSFTGTGLADTQYF. In DNA form, the CDR3 reads TGTGCCAGCAGCTTTACCGGGACGGGACTCGCAGATACGCAGTATTTT.